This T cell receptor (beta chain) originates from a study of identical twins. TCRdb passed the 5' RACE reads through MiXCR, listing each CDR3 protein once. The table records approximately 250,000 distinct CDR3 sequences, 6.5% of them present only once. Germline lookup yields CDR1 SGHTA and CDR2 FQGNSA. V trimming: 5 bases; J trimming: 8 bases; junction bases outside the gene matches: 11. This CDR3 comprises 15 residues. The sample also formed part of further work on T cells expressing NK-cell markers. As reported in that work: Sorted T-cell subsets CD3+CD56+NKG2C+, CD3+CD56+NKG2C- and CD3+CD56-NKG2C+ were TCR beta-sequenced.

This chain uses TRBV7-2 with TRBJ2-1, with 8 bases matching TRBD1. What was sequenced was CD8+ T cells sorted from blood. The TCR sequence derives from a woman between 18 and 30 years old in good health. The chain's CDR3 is CASSQTRGPFDEQFF. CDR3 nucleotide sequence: TGTGCCAGCAGCCAGACCAGGGGGCCGTTCGATGAGCAGTTCTTC.